These T cell receptor beta chains were read from a single sample in a study of immune characterization of retroperitoneal liposarcoma. MiXCR, applied by TCRdb to the PCR reads, yields one record per CDR3 protein. Of around 11,000 distinct CDR3 sequences detected, 22% appear once; the ten largest clones hold around 9%. The specimen sequenced was blood. The receptors originated from a female donor with retroperitoneal liposarcoma. Each CDR3 is given with its conserved first and last residue. The order of the fields is V gene, D gene, J gene, clone size, CDR3 protein, CDR3 DNA. The D gene is left open where the match is weak. Clone size is shown for a subset of rows, as once, few, many or a class of expanded clone.

>TRBV12-3/TRBV12-4|TRBD2|TRBJ2-5|medium-sized
CASRTTSGGVGTQYF
TGTGCCAGCAGGACGACTAGCGGGGGAGTTGGGACCCAGTACTTC
>TRBV10-2|TRBD2|TRBJ2-7|many
CASRRILAGGSYEQYF
TGCGCCAGCAGACGGATTCTAGCGGGAGGGTCCTACGAGCAGTACTTC
>TRBV28|.|TRBJ2-7|few
CASSLTSYEQYF
TGTGCCAGCAGTTTAACTTCCTACGAGCAGTACTTC
>TRBV28|TRBD2|TRBJ2-1|medium-sized
CASSFPSGSGNEQFF
TGTGCCAGCAGTTTCCCTAGCGGGAGTGGGAATGAGCAGTTCTTC
>TRBV6-5|.|TRBJ1-1|.
CASSPPEGEAFF
TGTGCCAGCAGTCCACCGGAGGGTGAAGCTTTCTTT
>TRBV7-6|.|TRBJ2-6|.
CASSFTASGANVLTF
TGTGCCAGCAGCTTTACTGCATCTGGGGCCAACGTCCTGACTTTC
>TRBV7-2|.|TRBJ2-7|.
CASSSQGVNEQYF
TGTGCCAGCAGCTCACAGGGAGTAAACGAGCAGTACTTC
>TRBV6-1|TRBD1|TRBJ2-3|medium-sized
CASSSTGGGLTDTQYF
TGTGCCAGCAGTTCTACAGGGGGCGGTCTCACAGATACGCAGTATTTT
>TRBV6-1|TRBD2|TRBJ2-1|few
CASSDPGGEQLF
TGTGCCAGCAGTGACCCGGGGGGGGAGCAGTTATTC
>TRBV12-3/TRBV12-4|.|TRBJ1-1|many
CASSGQLNTEAFF
TGTGCCAGCAGCGGACAGCTTAACACTGAAGCTTTCTTT
>TRBV6-1|.|TRBJ2-6|medium-sized
CASSIETSGANVLTF
TGTGCCAGCAGTATAGAAACCTCTGGGGCCAACGTCCTGACTTTC
>TRBV6-1|.|TRBJ2-5|medium-sized
CASSAAWETQYF
TGTGCCAGCAGTGCAGCCTGGGAGACCCAGTACTTC
>TRBV7-2|.|TRBJ1-1|.
CASSLGQPDTEAFF
TGTGCCAGCAGCTTAGGCCAACCTGACACTGAAGCTTTCTTT
>TRBV12-5|.|TRBJ2-1|few
CASGLGRGEQFF
TGTGCTAGTGGTTTAGGGCGCGGTGAGCAGTTCTTC
>TRBV18|.|TRBJ1-3|.
CASSPGRDRSGNTIYF
TGTGCCAGCTCACCGGGTCGGGATCGATCGGGAAACACCATATATTTT
>TRBV28|TRBD2|TRBJ2-5|.
CASTPRASGRETQYF
TGTGCCAGCACCCCCCGGGCTAGCGGGAGAGAGACCCAGTACTTC
>TRBV6-6|.|TRBJ2-3|.
CASSYFSRGTDTQYF
TGTGCCAGCAGTTATTTTTCCCGGGGGACAGATACGCAGTATTTT
>TRBV6-1|TRBD2|TRBJ2-1|medium-sized
CASSWTSGRGYNEQFF
TGTGCCAGCAGTTGGACTAGCGGGAGGGGATACAATGAGCAGTTCTTC
>TRBV6-1|TRBD2|TRBJ2-2|large
CASSPGTSGLANTGELFF
TGTGCCAGCAGTCCTGGGACTAGCGGGTTAGCGAACACCGGGGAGCTGTTTTTT
>TRBV10-3|.|TRBJ1-2|.
CAISETGYGYTF
TGTGCCATCAGCGAAACAGGGTACGGCTACACCTTC
>TRBV6-5|TRBD2|TRBJ2-2|medium-sized
CASSYSSGRANTGELFF
TGTGCCAGCAGTTACTCCTCCGGGAGGGCGAACACCGGGGAGCTGTTTTTT
>TRBV6-1|TRBD1|TRBJ1-1|.
CASSPQGAGAFF
TGTGCCAGCAGTCCACAGGGGGCGGGAGCTTTCTTT